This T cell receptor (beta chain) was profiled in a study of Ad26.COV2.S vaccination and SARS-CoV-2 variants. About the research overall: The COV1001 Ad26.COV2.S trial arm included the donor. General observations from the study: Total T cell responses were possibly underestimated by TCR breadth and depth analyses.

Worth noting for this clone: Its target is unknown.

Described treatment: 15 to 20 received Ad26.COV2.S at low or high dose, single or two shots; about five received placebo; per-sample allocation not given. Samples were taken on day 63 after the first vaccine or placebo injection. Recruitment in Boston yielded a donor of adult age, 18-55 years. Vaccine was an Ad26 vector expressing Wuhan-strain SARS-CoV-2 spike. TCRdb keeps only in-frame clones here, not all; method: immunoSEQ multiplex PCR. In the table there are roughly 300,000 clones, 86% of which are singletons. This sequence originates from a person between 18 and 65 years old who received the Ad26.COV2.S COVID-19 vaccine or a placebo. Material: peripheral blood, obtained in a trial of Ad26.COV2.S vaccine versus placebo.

CDR3 in DNA: TGTGCCAGCACCTTCAGCGCTAACCGGGGCTACACCTTC. This gives the protein CASTFSANRGYTF. The chain carries TRBV2 and TRBJ1-2; no firm D call. The CDR3 sequence is 13 residues long. The germline CDR1 and CDR2 sequences are SNHLY and FYNNEI. Trimming left V 7 bases short and J 8 bases short, with 17 bases between.